This TCR beta chain is drawn from a study of a mutant IDH1 vaccine in newly diagnosed glioma. Sample time point: baseline, week 1 (first vaccination visit). Treatment meaning: pre-vaccination baseline after standard-of-care therapy. The assay was immunoSEQ multiplex PCR, and TCRdb's table has in-frame clones only and misses some. The table lists some 15,000 clones, roughly 95% of them singletons. Trimming shortened V by 0 bases and J by 5 bases, and 8 bases separated the two germline ends. CDR1 is SGHTA, CDR2 FQGNSA, per germline. The CDR3 has 14 amino acids. Worth noting for this clone: Its antigen is not known.

Whole-study results and caveats: Top-clonotype changes in peripheral T cells seemed unrelated to pseudoprogression.

The material was peripheral blood mononuclear cells (PBMCs), obtained from a glioma patient treated with radiotherapy, temozolomide or both. The sequence was collected from a young woman with glioma. Some clones in this sample may be carry-over from other donors' samples. The rearrangement joins TRBV7-2 to TRBJ1-5, with no clear D. The CDR3 region is CASSLAPLDQPQHF. Here the CDR3 DNA reads TGTGCCAGCAGCTTAGCTCCTCTTGATCAGCCCCAGCATTTT.